What follows are 16 T cell receptor beta chains derived from one specimen sequenced in a study of T cell responses to AZD1222 COVID-19 vaccine. Some clones are missing from TCRdb's copy, which holds only in-frame ones; the method was immunoSEQ multiplex PCR. The data contain 99,000 or so clones, around nine tenths of them singletons. The input for sequencing was peripheral blood, taken 28 days after the second dose of the MenACWY control vaccine. Every receptor here comes from an adult who received the MenACWY meningococcal vaccine as a control.

The CDR3 sequence: CASRDRGIAGELFF. Here the CDR3 DNA reads TGTGCCAGTAGGGACAGGGGGATAGCCGGGGAGCTGTTTTTT. The V and J genes are TRBV19 and TRBJ2-2, with 10 bases lining up with TRBD1. The CDR3 runs to 14 residues. Losses at the gene ends were 6 bases for V and 6 bases for J; bases not matched to a gene: 4. Looked up from germline, CDR1 is LNHDA and CDR2 is SQIVND (reference sequence).

The V call is TRBV7-2, the J call TRBJ1-2; D ambiguous. Per germline, CDR1 SGHTA and CDR2 FQGNSA. Trimming stripped 4 bases from V and 7 bases from J, with 13 bases between. The CDR3 loop spans 13 amino acids. The CDR3 loop reads CASSSDGRGGYTF. CDR3 bases: TGTGCCAGCAGCTCGGACGGAAGAGGTGGCTACACCTTC.

This clone has a handful of counts. The chain carries TRBV7-2 and TRBJ1-1, with D uncertain. There are 13 residues in the CDR3. Germline V gene sequence: CDR1 SGHTA, CDR2 FQGNSA. Trimming stripped 1 base from V and 8 bases from J, with 11 bases between. The CDR3 is CASSLVEGTEAFF. The DNA of the CDR3 is TGTGCCAGCAGCTTAGTAGAGGGAACGGAAGCTTTCTTT.

This rearrangement joins TRBV10-3 to TRBJ2-5, with D perhaps TRBD2 (6 bases). Trimming pared 0 bases from V and 7 bases from J, leaving 9 bases between. Germline V gives CDR1 ENHRY, CDR2 SYGVKD. The CDR3 consists of 13 residues. CDR3 residues: CAISESEEGTQYF. The DNA of the CDR3 is TGTGCCATCAGTGAGTCAGAGGAGGGGACCCAGTACTTC.

This chain uses TRBV11-2 with TRBJ2-5; 9 bases match TRBD2. The CDR3 covers 15 residues. V was clipped by 2 bases and J by 0 bases; unmatched bases: 1. Germline assignment: CDR1 SGHAT and CDR2 FQNNGV. CDR3 region: CASSLIAGDQETQYF. CDR3 sequence (DNA): TGTGCCAGCAGCTTAATAGCGGGAGACCAAGAGACCCAGTACTTC. Using reference TRBV11-2 and TRBJ2-5 for the parts outside the CDR3, the full variable domain is EAGVAQSPRYKIIEKRQSVAFWCNPISGHATLYWYQQILGQGPKLLIQFQNNGVVDDSQLPKDRFSAERLKGVDSTLKIQPAKLEDSAVYLCASSLIAGDQETQYFGPGTRLLVL.

CDR3 nucleotide sequence: TGTGCCAGCAGCTTCCCAGGGACAGGGGGAAACACTGAAGCTTTCTTT. It is translated as CASSFPGTGGNTEAFF. The chain employs TRBV7-9 and TRBJ1-1, with 11 bases aligning to TRBD1. Germline CDR1 SEHNR, CDR2 FQNEAQ (reference sequence). Trimming took 3 bases from V and 2 from J; bases not matched to a gene: 5. This CDR3 spans 16 amino acids.

V usage is TRBV6-5 and J usage is TRBJ1-1; no firm D call. The V and J ends lost 4 bases and 2 bases respectively, with 11 bases between them. The CDR3 sequence is 14 residues long. CDR1 and CDR2 (germline): MNHEY, SVGAGI. CDR3 sequence (DNA): TGTGCCAGCAGTTCCCCGGGCCAAAACACTGAAGCTTTCTTT. Protein: CASSSPGQNTEAFF.

The chain uses TRBV6-4 and TRBJ2-5; D is unclear. The CDR3 sequence is 13 residues long. The germline CDR1 and CDR2 sequences are MRHNA and SNTAGT. Trimming stripped 6 bases from V and 1 base from J, with 9 bases between. The CDR3 loop is CASSPQAQETQYF. The CDR3 DNA reads as TGTGCCAGCAGCCCGCAAGCCCAAGAGACCCAGTACTTC.

The sample holds one count of this clone. This chain uses TRBV4-3 with TRBJ1-6; perhaps TRBD1 as D (5 bases). V lost 0 bases and J 10 bases, leaving 13 bases between the germline ends. The CDR3 spans 15 residues. Germline V gene data show CDR1 as LGHNA and CDR2 as YSLEER. CDR3 DNA sequence: TGCGCCAGCAGCCAAGATGGCAGGGCAAACTCACCCCTCCACTTT. Translation gives CASSQDGRANSPLHF.

The rearrangement links TRBV5-6 to TRBJ2-5; 8 bases are shared with TRBD1. V was clipped by 4 bases and J by 9 bases; unmatched bases: 23. This CDR3 region has 18 residues. In germline, CDR1 is SGHDT, CDR2 YYEEEE. The CDR3 protein is CASSLTTTGAGIMGAQYF. The CDR3 nucleotides are TGTGCCAGCAGCCTCACAACGACAGGGGCGGGGATAATGGGGGCCCAGTACTTC.

The V call is TRBV2, the J call TRBJ2-3; 9 nucleotides align to TRBD2. Germline loops: CDR1 SNHLY, CDR2 FYNNEI. The CDR3 has 16 residues. V gave up 6 bases and J gave up 2 bases; unmatched junction bases: 9. Here the CDR3 reads CASSSFLAGITDTQYF. The DNA for the CDR3 is TGTGCCAGCAGCTCATTCCTAGCGGGGATCACAGATACGCAGTATTTT.

The gene calls are TRBV19 and TRBJ1-2, with 8 bases identical to TRBD1. V gave up 7 bases and J gave up 3 bases; unmatched junction bases: 4. The CDR3 totals 13 residues. Germline loops: CDR1 LNHDA, CDR2 SQIVND (reference sequence). In nucleotides, the CDR3 is TGTGCCAGTATCAACAGGGGGGACTATGGCTACACCTTC. Translating it yields CASINRGDYGYTF.

This chain joins TRBV4-1 and TRBJ2-3; TRBD1 matches at 9 bases. From germline, CDR1 is MGHRA and CDR2 YSYEKL. This CDR3 spans 15 amino acids. Losses at the gene ends were 4 bases for V and 0 bases for J; bases not matched to a gene: 2. The CDR3 sequence is CASSRTGASTDTQYF. The CDR3 nucleotides read TGCGCCAGCAGCCGGACAGGGGCTAGCACAGATACGCAGTATTTT.

This clone was seen a single time. The chain joins TRBV7-2 to TRBJ2-5; 9 bases agree with TRBD1. V lost 5 bases and J lost 6; bases outside the gene matches: 10. CDR3 size: 15 residues. From germline, CDR1 is SGHTA and CDR2 FQGNSA. For the CDR3, the DNA is TGTGCCAGCAGCCTGGACAGGGGCATAAAAAAGACCCAGTACTTC. Protein sequence: CASSLDRGIKKTQYF.

The rearrangement uses TRBV4-3 and TRBJ2-3; D might be TRBD2 (6 bases). The CDR3 is made up of 17 amino acids. Germline V CDR1 and CDR2: LGHNA, YSLEER. Trimming pared 3 bases from V and 2 bases from J, leaving 18 bases between. DNA of the CDR3: TGCGCCAGCAGCCAGCTTTGGGCGGGGCGGAACACAGATACGCAGTATTTT. This codes for CASSQLWAGRNTDTQYF.

This chain links TRBV14 with TRBJ2-3; 8 bases line up with TRBD2. Germline CDR1 and CDR2: SGHDN and FVKESK. The CDR3 runs to 14 residues. The J segment lost 7 bases and the V segment lost 1 base, leaving 4 bases of the junction unmatched. The CDR3 region is CASSQGGGLNTQYF. DNA of the CDR3: TGTGCCAGCAGCCAAGGCGGGGGGCTTAATACGCAGTATTTT.